A single sample is the source of the 31 T cell receptor beta chains below, sequenced in a study of cytomegalovirus exposure and HLA in healthy donors. Generated by immunoSEQ multiplex PCR, the TCRdb table keeps only in-frame clones and is missing some. The data hold roughly 120,000 clones, with over 85% observed a single time. Sequences were obtained from PBMCs. All receptors derive from a woman aged 18-29 years in good health and CMV-seronegative.

The rearrangement joins TRBV28 to TRBJ2-7; TRBD1 agrees at 7 bases. Germline CDR1 MDHEN, CDR2 SYDVKM. J was trimmed by 0 bases and V by 5 bases; bases with no gene match: 13. The CDR3 is made up of 17 amino acids. CDR3 bases: TGTGCCAGCAGTCCTCCTTTGACAGGGCCGAGCTCCTACGAGCAGTACTTC. Translation: CASSPPLTGPSSYEQYF.

This chain connects TRBV6-4 to TRBJ1-2; the D gene is possibly TRBD1 (5 bases). This CDR3 has 13 amino acids. From germline, CDR1 is MRHNA and CDR2 SNTAGT. With 0 bases removed from V and 8 bases from J, the gap between germline ends came to 10 bases. The CDR3 DNA is TGTGCCAGCAGTGACTCTCGAAGGGGCGGCTACACCTTC. It specifies CASSDSRRGGYTF.

The CDR3 loop is CASSQDLGPLAGELFF. CDR3 nucleotides: TGTGCCAGCAGCCAAGATCTGGGCCCGCTCGCCGGGGAGCTGTTTTTT. The chain links TRBV4-2 to TRBJ2-2; unclear D gene. CDR3 size: 16 residues. Germline V gives CDR1 LGHNA, CDR2 YNFKEQ. The germline V and J ends were trimmed by 0 bases and 6 bases, with 14 bases remaining between them.

A single count supports this clone. The rearrangement uses TRBV6-1 and TRBJ1-6, with TRBD1 matching over 7 bases. J lost 8 bases, V lost 4 bases, and 5 bases had no gene match. The CDR3 covers 14 residues. Germline V lookup: CDR1 MNHNS, CDR2 SASEGT. This CDR3 is CASSVVDRDSPLHF. The CDR3 DNA follows: TGTGCCAGCAGTGTAGTCGACAGGGATTCACCCCTCCACTTT.

The chain joins TRBV9 to TRBJ1-2; 8 bases map to TRBD1. The germline gives CDR1 SGDLS, CDR2 YYNGEE. The CDR3 length is 15 residues. V shed 0 bases, J shed 4 bases, and the junction held 5 bases outside the gene matches. The CDR3 nucleotides are TGTGCCAGCAGCGTAGGTGACAGGGGTGCCTATGGCTACACCTTC. This encodes CASSVGDRGAYGYTF.

The chain employs TRBV9 and TRBJ2-3; D not certain. The CDR3 runs to 12 residues. The V gene lost 7 bases and the J gene lost 2 bases, with 8 bases spanning the gap. Germline-derived CDR1 and CDR2 are SGDLS and YYNGEE. CDR3 DNA: TGTGCCAGCGCTAGATACACAGATACGCAGTATTTT. Translation gives CASARYTDTQYF.

The genes are TRBV5-1 and TRBJ2-5, with 13 bases aligning to TRBD2. The CDR3 is 17 amino acids. V shed 2 bases, J shed 2 bases, and the junction held 6 bases outside the gene matches. Germline CDR1 reads SGHRS; CDR2 reads YFSETQ. CDR3 nucleotide sequence: TGCGCCAGCAGCTTTAGGGGGGGACTAGCGGGGCAAGAGACCCAGTACTTC. Residues: CASSFRGGLAGQETQYF.

This clone showed up just once. The chain has TRBV7-6 and TRBJ1-3; 8 bases line up with TRBD1. Germline V gene lookup returns CDR1 SGHVS and CDR2 FNYEAQ. Trimming cost V 4 bases and J 0 bases; bases outside gene matches: 8. The CDR3 runs 17 residues. The CDR3 sequence is CASSSETGASSGNTIYF. CDR3 bases: TGTGCCAGCAGCTCTGAGACAGGGGCCAGCTCTGGAAACACCATATATTTT.

V gene TRBV4-1 combines with J gene TRBJ2-4; D perhaps matches TRBD2 (6 bases). The CDR3 has 13 amino acids. Germline CDR1 reads MGHRA; CDR2 reads YSYEKL. V dropped 4 bases and J dropped 7 bases, with 11 bases sitting between them. In DNA, the CDR3 is TGCGCCAGCAGCCTCGGGAGTAATAACATTCAGTACTTC. It encodes CASSLGSNNIQYF.

The CDR3 sequence is CASSPSVEINYGYTF. CDR3 nucleotides: TGTGCCAGCTCTCCTTCGGTAGAGATTAACTATGGCTACACCTTC. The genes are TRBV18 and TRBJ1-2, with D uncertain. The CDR3 runs 15 residues. The germline gives CDR1 KGHSH, CDR2 LQKENI. Deletions cut 6 bases from V and 1 base from J, with 15 bases between.

The J gene is TRBJ2-7, the V gene TRBV7-2; possible D gene TRBD2, 5 bases. This CDR3 is 12 amino acids long. CDR1 SGHTA and CDR2 FQGNSA come from the germline V gene. V lost 0 bases to trimming and J lost 6 bases, with 6 bases between them. This CDR3 is CASSLARGEQYF. CDR3 bases: TGTGCCAGCAGCTTAGCCCGGGGCGAGCAGTACTTC.

The count of this clone is one. The V call is TRBV19, the J call TRBJ1-4; D not resolved. This CDR3 region has 17 residues. Germline V gene data show CDR1 as LNHDA and CDR2 as SQIVND (reference sequence). Deletions cut 0 bases from V and 3 bases from J, with 14 bases between. DNA of the CDR3: TGTGCCAGTAGTATAGATCTGGAGGCCTCCTCTAATGAAAAACTGTTTTTT. This translates into CASSIDLEASSNEKLFF.

CDR3 in DNA: TGTGCCAGCAGCTTAGGGTCGTCAGTTAACAATGAGCAGTTCTTC. It is translated as CASSLGSSVNNEQFF. The chain joins TRBV11-3 to TRBJ2-1; D not certain. The V gene's germline CDR1 is SGHNT and CDR2 YENEEA. CDR3 length equals 15 residues. Trimming shortened V by 1 base and J by 5 bases, and 12 bases separated the two germline ends. Drawing the rest from reference TRBV11-3 and TRBJ2-1, the complete variable domain is EAGVVQSPRYKIIEKKQPVAFWCNPISGHNTLYWYLQNLGQGPELLIRYENEEAVDDSQLPKDRFSAERLKGVDSTLKIQPAELGDSAVYLCASSLGSSVNNEQFFGPGTRLTVL.

This rearrangement joins TRBV18 to TRBJ1-5; D is unresolved. Trimming took 4 bases from V and 0 from J, leaving 10 bases between them. Germline V CDR1 and CDR2: KGHSH, LQKENI. There are 15 residues in the CDR3. The CDR3 loop reads CASSLRGSSNQPQHF. The CDR3 nucleotides read TGTGCCAGCTCACTCCGCGGGTCTAGCAATCAGCCCCAGCATTTT.

The chain is built from TRBV4-3 and TRBJ2-1; D ambiguous. This CDR3 has 13 residues. Germline V lookup: CDR1 LGHNA, CDR2 YSLEER. Trimming removed 1 base from V and 8 bases from J, with 9 bases in between. For the CDR3, the DNA is TGCGCCAGCAGCCAAGGCGCACTCTATGAGCAGTTCTTC. Translation: CASSQGALYEQFF.

The table lists this clone with a count of one. The chain combines TRBV4-1 with TRBJ2-1; 10 positions match TRBD1. The CDR3 has 16 amino acids. Unmatched junction bases numbered 10, after V lost 4 bases and J lost 7 bases. Germline loops: CDR1 MGHRA, CDR2 YSYEKL. The CDR3 reads CASSPEWDRGLNEQFF. Written as DNA, the CDR3 is TGCGCCAGCAGCCCTGAATGGGACAGGGGATTAAATGAGCAGTTCTTC.

V is TRBV6-1 and J is TRBJ1-2; D not resolved. Germline V gene data show CDR1 as MNHNS and CDR2 as SASEGT. The germline V and J ends were trimmed by 4 bases and 2 bases, with 8 bases remaining between them. This CDR3 has 13 residues. The CDR3 loop reads CASSADLNYGYTF. The CDR3 DNA follows: TGTGCCAGCAGTGCGGACTTGAACTATGGCTACACCTTC.

The CDR3 region has the DNA TGTGCCAGCAGCGGCCCCGGGACAGGGGTTTACGAGCAGTACTTC. Its protein product is CASSGPGTGVYEQYF. The chain employs TRBV5-4 and TRBJ2-7, with 10 positions matching TRBD1. CDR3 size: 15 residues. The germline CDR1 and CDR2 sequences are SGHNT and YYREEE (reference sequence). J was trimmed by 4 bases and V by 4 bases; bases with no gene match: 8.

The genes are TRBV5-4 and TRBJ2-2; TRBD1 aligns across 8 bases. The trim removed 1 base at V and 6 bases at J, leaving 5 bases unmatched. The CDR3 totals 15 residues. CDR1 and CDR2 (germline): SGHNT, YYREEE (reference sequence). CDR3 sequence: CASSLSRGLAGELFF. The CDR3 DNA is TGTGCCAGCAGCTTGTCCAGGGGGCTAGCCGGGGAGCTGTTTTTT. The full variable domain, in which reference TRBV5-4 and TRBJ2-2 provide the parts outside the CDR3, is ETGVTQSPTHLIKTRGQQVTLRCSSQSGHNTVSWYQQALGQGPQFIFQYYREEENGRGNFPPRFSGLQFPNYSSELNVNALELDDSALYLCASSLSRGLAGELFFGEGSRLTVL.

This chain uses TRBV7-2 with TRBJ2-2, with D tentatively TRBD2 (6 bases). Germline loops: CDR1 SGHTA, CDR2 FQGNSA. CDR3 length: 14 residues. V was shortened by 5 bases and J by 4 bases, with 11 bases between the two germline ends. As DNA, the CDR3 is TGTGCCAGCAGCCCACTAGCAACCACCGGGGAGCTGTTTTTT. This translates into CASSPLATTGELFF.

The chain employs TRBV10-1 and TRBJ1-1, with TRBD1 identical over 7 bases. The germline gives CDR1 WNHNN, CDR2 SYGVQD (reference sequence). J lost 9 bases, V lost 6 bases, and 10 bases had no gene match. The CDR3 consists of 13 residues. The CDR3 loop reads CASRQGTEGQAFF. CDR3 sequence (DNA): TGCGCCAGCAGACAAGGGACAGAGGGGCAAGCTTTCTTT.

This clone was seen just once. The chain couples TRBV6-1 to TRBJ1-1, with D perhaps TRBD1 (5 bases). The CDR3 runs 12 residues. The germline gives CDR1 MNHNS, CDR2 SASEGT. With 5 bases removed from V and 5 bases from J, the gap between germline ends came to 9 bases. CDR3 nucleotide sequence: TGTGCCAGCAGTCCACAGGTAACTGAAGCTTTCTTT. This encodes CASSPQVTEAFF.

The table lists this clone with a few counts. J is TRBJ1-2 and V is TRBV7-3, with TRBD1 identical over 9 bases. The germline gives CDR1 SGHTA, CDR2 FQGTGA. The CDR3 covers 13 residues. The trim removed 5 bases at V and 8 bases at J, leaving 6 bases unmatched. The CDR3 is CASSPGTGSGYTF. For the CDR3, the DNA is TGTGCCAGCAGCCCGGGGACAGGGTCCGGCTACACCTTC. Variable domain in full (rest from reference TRBV7-3 and TRBJ1-2): GAGVSQTPSNKVTEKGKYVELRCDPISGHTALYWYRQSLGQGPEFLIYFQGTGAADDSGLPNDRFFAVRPEGSVSTLKIQRTERGDSAVYLCASSPGTGSGYTFGSGTRLTVV.

In its sample, this clone was seen once. At one boundary the junction diverges from the germline segment, which might be a read error. The chain couples TRBV27 to TRBJ2-2; D is perhaps TRBD2 (5 bases). The CDR3 extends over 12 amino acids. The germline V gene has CDR1 MNHEY and CDR2 SMNVEV (reference sequence). CDR3 DNA: TGTGCCAGCAGTACAAACACCGGGGAGCTGCTTTTT. Residues: CASSTNTGELLF.

J is TRBJ1-2 and V is TRBV29-1, with D maybe TRBD1 (6 bases). This CDR3 has 17 residues. Trimming removed 3 bases at V and 2 bases at J, with 22 bases between. Germline values: CDR1 SQVTM, CDR2 ANQGSEA. CDR3 loop: CSVEAILQGVRNYGYTF. Written as DNA, the CDR3 is TGCAGCGTTGAGGCGATCTTACAGGGAGTTCGGAACTATGGCTACACCTTC.

This sequence joins TRBV19 and TRBJ2-7; 10 bases align to TRBD2. The CDR3 runs 15 residues. With 10 bases clipped from V and 3 bases from J, the junction kept 12 bases outside the gene matches. The germline CDR1 and CDR2 sequences are LNHDA and SQIVND (reference sequence). The CDR3 coding sequence is TGTGCCACCCCTGGACGGACTAGCGGTCTCTACGAGCAGTACTTC. The encoded protein is CATPGRTSGLYEQYF.

The chain combines TRBV5-5 with TRBJ2-7; 7 bases map to TRBD1. CDR1 and CDR2 from the germline V gene are SGHKS and YYEKEE (reference sequence). The length of the CDR3 is 13 residues. Trimming removed 4 bases from V and 3 bases from J; junction bases left unmatched: 4. As DNA, the CDR3 is TGTGCCAGCAGCCTACAGGGGTTCTACGAGCAGTACTTC. Amino acids: CASSLQGFYEQYF. The variable domain in full, with the rest retrieved from reference TRBV5-5 and TRBJ2-7, is DAGVTQSPTHLIKTRGQQVTLRCSPISGHKSVSWYQQVLGQGPQFIFQYYEKEERGRGNFPDRFSARQFPNYSSELNVNALLLGDSALYLCASSLQGFYEQYFGPGTRLTVT.

The J gene is TRBJ2-7, the V gene TRBV7-3; TRBD1 aligns across 7 bases. V shed 6 bases, J shed 5 bases, and the junction held 7 bases outside the gene matches. CDR3 length: 13 amino acids. Germline CDR1 is SGHTA and CDR2 is FQGTGA. The CDR3 loop reads CASSSDRDHEQYF. CDR3 DNA: TGTGCCAGCAGTTCCGACAGGGATCACGAGCAGTACTTC.

V usage is TRBV4-2 and J usage is TRBJ2-2; 10 bases agree with TRBD2. V shed 4 bases and J 0 bases; nucleotides not matched to a gene: 8. Germline V gene lookup returns CDR1 LGHNA and CDR2 YNFKEQ. This CDR3 contains 18 residues. The CDR3 nucleotides are TGTGCCAGCAGCCTTCAGCGGGGGGGTTACCCGAACACCGGGGAGCTGTTTTTT. This gives the protein CASSLQRGGYPNTGELFF.

The J gene is TRBJ1-1, the V gene TRBV19; D is possibly TRBD1 (5 bases). Trimming cost V 5 bases and J 1 base, with 14 bases left between them. The germline V gene has CDR1 LNHDA and CDR2 SQIVND (reference sequence). CDR3 length: 15 amino acids. CDR3 DNA: TGTGCCAGTAGTCCAAGGGCAGGGCCGAACACTGAAGCTTTCTTT. Its protein is CASSPRAGPNTEAFF.

The V gene is TRBV7-9, the J gene TRBJ2-2; the match to TRBD2 covers 13 bases. In germline, CDR1 is SEHNR, CDR2 FQNEAQ (reference sequence). Trimming took 4 bases from V and 4 from J; bases not matched to a gene: 3. The length of the CDR3 is 16 residues. DNA for the CDR3: TGTGCCAGCAGCTCGACTAGCGGGAGGCTCACCGGGGAGCTGTTTTTT. It codes for CASSSTSGRLTGELFF.